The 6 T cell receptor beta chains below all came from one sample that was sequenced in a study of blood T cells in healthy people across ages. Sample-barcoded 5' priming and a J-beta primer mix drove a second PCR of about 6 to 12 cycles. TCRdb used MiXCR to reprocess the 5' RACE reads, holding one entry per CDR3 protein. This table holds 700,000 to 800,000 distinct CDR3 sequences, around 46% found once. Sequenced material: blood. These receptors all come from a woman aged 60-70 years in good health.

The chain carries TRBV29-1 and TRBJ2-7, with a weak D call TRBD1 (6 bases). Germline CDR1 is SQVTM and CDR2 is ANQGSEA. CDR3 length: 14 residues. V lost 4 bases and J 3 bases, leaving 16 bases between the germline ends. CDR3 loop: CSVGEYRENYEQYF. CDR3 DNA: TGCAGCGTTGGCGAGTACAGGGAGAACTACGAGCAGTACTTC.

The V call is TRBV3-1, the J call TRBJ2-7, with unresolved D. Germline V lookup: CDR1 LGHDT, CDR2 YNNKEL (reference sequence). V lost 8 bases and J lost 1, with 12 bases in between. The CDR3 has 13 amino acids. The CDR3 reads CASRRATSYEQYF. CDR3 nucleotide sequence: TGTGCCAGCCGCAGAGCCACTTCCTACGAGCAGTACTTC.

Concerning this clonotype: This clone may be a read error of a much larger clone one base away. The CDR3 sequence: CASWGSYTDTQYF. Written as DNA, the CDR3 is TGTGCCAGCTGGGGGTCCTACACAGATACGCAGTATTTT. V and J are TRBV27 and TRBJ2-3; D assignment may be TRBD1 or TRBD2 (5 bases each). The CDR3 length is 13 residues. The V gene's germline CDR1 is MNHEY and CDR2 SMNVEV (reference sequence). V was pared by 8 bases and J by 2 bases, with 11 bases between.

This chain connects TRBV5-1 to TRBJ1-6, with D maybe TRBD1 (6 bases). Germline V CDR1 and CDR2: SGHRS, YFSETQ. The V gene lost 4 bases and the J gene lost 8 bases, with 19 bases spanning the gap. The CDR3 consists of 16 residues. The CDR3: CASSPEGGLNDSPLHF. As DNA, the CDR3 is TGCGCCAGCAGCCCGGAGGGGGGGCTCAATGATTCACCCCTCCACTTT. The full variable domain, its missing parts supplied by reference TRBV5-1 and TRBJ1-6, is KAGVTQTPRYLIKTRGQQVTLSCSPISGHRSVSWYQQTPGQGLQFLFEYFSETQRNKGNFPGRFSGRQFSNSRSEMNVSTLELGDSALYLCASSPEGGLNDSPLHFGNGTRLTVT.

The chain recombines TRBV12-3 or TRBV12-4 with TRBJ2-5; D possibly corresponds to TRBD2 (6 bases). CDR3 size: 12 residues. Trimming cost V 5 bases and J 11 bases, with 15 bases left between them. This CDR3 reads CASSPNRREQYF. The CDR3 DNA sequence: TGTGCCAGCAGTCCGAATCGACGGGAGCAGTACTTC.

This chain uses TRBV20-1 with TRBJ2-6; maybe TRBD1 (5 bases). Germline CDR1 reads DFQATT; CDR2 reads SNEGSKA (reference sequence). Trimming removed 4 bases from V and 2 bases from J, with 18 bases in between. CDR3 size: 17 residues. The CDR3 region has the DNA TGCAGTGCTATCTATCAGGGTGCTGGCGCTGGGGCCAACGTCCTGACTTTC. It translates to CSAIYQGAGAGANVLTF.